Included here is one TCR beta chain sequence, with context. The target antigen is unknown. The sample belongs to a study of beta chain features in type 1 diabetes. Study-wide results and limits: Moderate but significant shortening of TCRB CDR3s was recorded in all four CD4+ subsets from Type 1 diabetes patients.

There was one heparinised blood draw per donor, averaging roughly 110 mL. Cell sorting via CD45RO/CCR7/CD25/CD127/CD95/CD27 was performed to obtain CD4+ naive, central memory, regulatory and stem cell-like memory cells. cDNA synthesis used the whole RNA isolate, giving expressed TCRB sequences. Generated by immunoSEQ multiplex PCR, the TCRdb table keeps only in-frame clones and is missing some. The sample lists approximately 260,000 clones, about a fifth seen once, with more than 0.025% in the top ten. Sample: naive CD4+ T cells from blood. This clonotype originated in a woman between 35 and 50 years old with type 1 diabetes.

In DNA form, the CDR3 reads TGTGCCTGGGGAGTAGGACAGGGGGCCTTTCAGCCCCAGCATTTT. Protein sequence: CAWGVGQGAFQPQHF. J is TRBJ1-5 and V is TRBV30; the match to TRBD1 covers 11 bases. Germline values: CDR1 GTSNPN, CDR2 SVGIG (reference sequence). With 5 bases clipped from V and 6 bases from J, the junction kept 9 bases outside the gene matches. CDR3 length: 15 amino acids.